The 8 T cell receptor beta chains given below trace back to one sample, sequenced in a study of T cells in tumors after PD-1 blockade. Assay used: immunoSEQ multiplex PCR; TCRdb lists only in-frame clones, some missing. The table includes 15,000 or so clones, nearly 85% detected once. The material was PBMCs, obtained after anti-PD-1 treatment. All receptors come from a human donor with basal cell carcinoma.

J is TRBJ2-3 and V is TRBV5-1, with D hard to call. The V gene's germline CDR1 is SGHRS and CDR2 YFSETQ. The germline V and J ends were trimmed by 7 bases and 3 bases, with 12 bases remaining between them. The CDR3 totals 13 residues. The CDR3 DNA reads as TGCGCCAGCTCAAGGGTGTCGACAGATACGCAGTATTTT. This codes for CASSRVSTDTQYF.

The genes are TRBV3-1 (or the pseudogene TRBV3-2) and TRBJ2-3; 13 bases fit TRBD2. CDR3 size: 18 residues. The V segment lost 0 bases and the J segment 2 bases; nucleotides outside the gene matches: 5. CDR1 is LGHDT, CDR2 YNNKEL, per germline (reference sequence). The CDR3 bases are TGTGCCAGCAGCCAAGAACTGACTAGCGGGGGGCTCACAGATACGCAGTATTTT. The encoded protein is CASSQELTSGGLTDTQYF.

This chain joins TRBV19 and TRBJ1-1; D remains ambiguous. V lost 6 bases and J 1 base, leaving 9 bases between the germline ends. The germline V gene has CDR1 LNHDA and CDR2 SQIVND (reference sequence). This CDR3 spans 13 amino acids. The CDR3 sequence is CASSLTPNTEAFF. The CDR3 DNA reads TGTGCCAGTAGCCTCACACCGAACACTGAAGCTTTCTTT.

This sequence joins TRBV5-1 and TRBJ2-7, with 7 bases identical to TRBD1. Germline assignment: CDR1 SGHRS and CDR2 YFSETQ. The CDR3 extends over 14 amino acids. The ends lost 4 bases at V and 4 bases at J; junction bases unmatched: 8. CDR3: CASSPGTAGYEQYF. The CDR3 DNA is TGCGCCAGCAGCCCCGGGACAGCAGGTTACGAGCAGTACTTC.

V is TRBV5-1 and J is TRBJ1-2, with D hard to call. V was clipped by 0 bases and J by 10 bases, with 10 bases between them. This CDR3 has 12 residues. CDR1 is SGHRS, CDR2 YFSETQ, per germline. CDR3 residues: CASSLETAPYTF. The CDR3 DNA sequence: TGCGCCAGCAGCTTGGAGACTGCTCCCTACACCTTC.

This chain joins TRBV6-2 or TRBV6-3 and TRBJ2-1; the match to TRBD2 covers 14 bases. Trimming cost V 4 bases and J 4 bases; bases outside gene matches: 6. This CDR3 region has 17 residues. The germline gives CDR1 MNHEY, CDR2 SVGEGT. CDR3 DNA sequence: TGTGCCAGCAGTTTGCGGACTAGCGGGGGGAGATACAATGAGCAGTTCTTC. It encodes CASSLRTSGGRYNEQFF.

The rearrangement links TRBV11-1 to TRBJ2-3, with 9 nucleotides matching TRBD2. Germline V CDR1 and CDR2: SGHAT, FQDESV (reference sequence). This CDR3 has 16 amino acids. With V trimmed by 2 bases and J by 4 bases, 7 bases remained unmatched. For the CDR3, the DNA is TGTGCCAGCAGCTTAATTGCGGGAGGGCACGCAGATACGCAGTATTTT. Translation gives CASSLIAGGHADTQYF.

The chain uses TRBV3-1 (or the pseudogene TRBV3-2) and TRBJ1-6; 9 nucleotides align to TRBD1. CDR1 and CDR2 from the germline V gene are LGHDT and YNNKEL (reference sequence). There are 15 residues in the CDR3. The ends lost 4 bases at V and 6 bases at J; junction bases unmatched: 4. DNA for the CDR3: TGTGCCAGCAGCCCGTGGGACAGGGTTAATTCACCCCTCCACTTT. Translating gives CASSPWDRVNSPLHF.